This record looks at one T cell receptor (beta chain) sequence and its context. Its target is unknown. This sample was taken from a study of cytomegalovirus exposure and HLA in healthy donors. Trimming took 1 base from V and 4 from J, leaving 30 bases between them. The CDR3 covers 20 residues. Germline-derived CDR1 and CDR2 are SGHRS and YFSETQ. Whole-study findings and limits: A later analysis, which compared TCR beta chains of equal frequency, found the HLA-associated ones more clonally expanded.

The study ran its PCR with 60 Vbeta and 13 Jbeta primers. Repertoires were generated with immunoSEQ multiplex PCR, while TCRdb's copy carries only in-frame clones and drops some. The sample carries tens of thousands of clones, over 55% recorded once. The genes are TRBV5-1 and TRBJ2-7; D may be TRBD2 (7 bases). Sequencing was done on a sample of PBMCs. This TCR was sampled from a man between 60 and 75 years old in good health and CMV-seropositive. The CDR3 DNA follows: TGCGCCAGCAGCTTGATCCAAACGGACAGACAACAGGGACTAAGGTACGAGCAGTACTTC. Translating gives CASSLIQTDRQQGLRYEQYF.